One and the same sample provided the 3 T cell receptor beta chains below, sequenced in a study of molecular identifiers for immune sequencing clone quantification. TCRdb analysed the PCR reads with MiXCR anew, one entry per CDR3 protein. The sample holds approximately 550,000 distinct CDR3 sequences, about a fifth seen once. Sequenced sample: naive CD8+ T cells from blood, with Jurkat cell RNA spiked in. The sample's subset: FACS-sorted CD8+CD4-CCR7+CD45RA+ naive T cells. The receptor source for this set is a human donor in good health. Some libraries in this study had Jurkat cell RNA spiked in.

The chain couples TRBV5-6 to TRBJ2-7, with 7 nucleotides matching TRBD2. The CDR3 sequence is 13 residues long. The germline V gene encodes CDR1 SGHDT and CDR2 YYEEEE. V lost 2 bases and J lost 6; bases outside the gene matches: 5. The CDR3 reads CASSFTRTSEQYF. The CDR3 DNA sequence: TGTGCCAGCAGCTTTACGAGGACTAGCGAGCAGTACTTC.

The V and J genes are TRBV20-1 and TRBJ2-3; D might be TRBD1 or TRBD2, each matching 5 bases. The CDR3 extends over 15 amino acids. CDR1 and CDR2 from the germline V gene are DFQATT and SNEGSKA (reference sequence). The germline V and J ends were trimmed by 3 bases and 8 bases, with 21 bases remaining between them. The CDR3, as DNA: TGCAGTGCTAGCCATCCCGCAGGGAGTAGAGTTACGCAGTATTTT. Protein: CSASHPAGSRVTQYF.

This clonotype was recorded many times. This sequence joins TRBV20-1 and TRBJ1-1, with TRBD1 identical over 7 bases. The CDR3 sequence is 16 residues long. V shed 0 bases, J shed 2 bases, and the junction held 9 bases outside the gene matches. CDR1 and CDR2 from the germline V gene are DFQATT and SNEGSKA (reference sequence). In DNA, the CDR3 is TGCAGTGCTAGAGATCGAGGGGACAGACCAAACACTGAAGCTTTCTTT. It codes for CSARDRGDRPNTEAFF.